The 12 T cell receptor beta chains in this list originate from one sample, sequenced in a study of blood T cell repertoires in COVID-19. Assay used: immunoSEQ multiplex PCR; TCRdb lists only in-frame clones, some missing. The profile shows nearly 200,000 clones, more than 80% of them singletons. Sequences were obtained from PBMCs or T cells enriched from blood (not recorded which). These receptors originate from a woman under 30 who had recovered from COVID-19.

The chain employs TRBV6-2 or TRBV6-3 and TRBJ1-1, with TRBD1 identical over 8 bases. Germline-derived CDR1 and CDR2 are MNHEY and SVGEGT. The CDR3 covers 14 residues. V shed 4 bases and J 5 bases; nucleotides not matched to a gene: 6. The CDR3 DNA is TGTGCCAGCAGTTCGAACAGGGGGGATACTGAAGCTTTCTTT. Translated: CASSSNRGDTEAFF.

The V call is TRBV27, the J call TRBJ2-1; D possibly corresponds to TRBD2 (6 bases). Germline V lookup: CDR1 MNHEY, CDR2 SMNVEV (reference sequence). Trimming cost V 7 bases and J 0 bases, with 13 bases left between them. CDR3 size: 15 residues. The CDR3 DNA sequence: TGTGCCAGCACCCACGGGGGACCCTCCTACAATGAGCAGTTCTTC. Protein product: CASTHGGPSYNEQFF.

DNA for the CDR3: TGCGCCAGCAGCTTGCGCGACAGGGTCAACTCTGGGGCCAACGTCCTGACTTTC. Protein sequence: CASSLRDRVNSGANVLTF. The chain recombines TRBV5-1 with TRBJ2-6, with 7 positions matching TRBD1. The CDR3 length is 18 residues. V lost 1 base and J lost 0; bases outside the gene matches: 7. Germline V lookup: CDR1 SGHRS, CDR2 YFSETQ.

CDR3 DNA: TGTGCCAGCACCGGGACAGCGGTGGGAGAGACCCAGTACTTC. It encodes CASTGTAVGETQYF. The chain couples TRBV28 to TRBJ2-5; 7 positions agree with TRBD1. The CDR3 runs to 14 residues. Trimming cost V 7 bases and J 4 bases; bases outside gene matches: 9. Germline V gene lookup returns CDR1 MDHEN and CDR2 SYDVKM.

V usage is TRBV11-2 and J usage is TRBJ1-1; D may be TRBD1 (5 bases). CDR3 length: 13 amino acids. The ends were cut back, 5 bases at V and 5 bases at J, with 12 bases in the middle. Germline V CDR1 and CDR2: SGHAT, FQNNGV. This chain's CDR3 is CASSVTGGTEAFF. DNA for the CDR3: TGTGCCAGCAGCGTCACGGGGGGGACTGAAGCTTTCTTT.

The V gene is TRBV6-1, the J gene TRBJ1-6, with unresolved D. The V and J ends lost 2 bases and 6 bases respectively, with 5 bases between them. The CDR3 extends over 13 amino acids. Germline CDR1 and CDR2: MNHNS and SASEGT. The CDR3 DNA is TGTGCCAGCAGTGAACGGGTTAATTCACCCCTCCACTTT. As protein: CASSERVNSPLHF.

With respect to this clone: Germline and junction disagree at one end, which may indicate a read error. J is TRBJ2-7 and V is TRBV11-2; TRBD1 agrees at 7 bases. Germline V gene sequence: CDR1 SGHAT, CDR2 FQNNGV. CDR3 size: 13 residues. The CDR3 nucleotides read TGTGCCAGCAGCCCCCTACGGGGTGACAGGGCCAACTTC. Residues: CASSPLRGDRANF.

This chain links TRBV19 with TRBJ2-4, with 10 nucleotides matching TRBD1. Per the germline V gene, CDR1 is LNHDA and CDR2 is SQIVND (reference sequence). The CDR3 sequence is 20 residues long. V was clipped by 1 base and J by 0 bases; unmatched bases: 12. CDR3 sequence reads: CASSIGRTGGSDLAKNIQYF. The DNA of the CDR3 is TGTGCCAGTAGTATAGGCCGGACAGGGGGATCGGATCTAGCCAAAAACATTCAGTACTTC.

The chain uses TRBV5-1 and TRBJ2-7; 7 nucleotides agree with TRBD1. CDR3 length: 15 amino acids. The V gene's germline CDR1 is SGHRS and CDR2 YFSETQ. V gave up 2 bases and J gave up 1 base; unmatched junction bases: 6. CDR3 DNA sequence: TGCGCCAGCAGCTTTAGGACAGGTATTTCCTACGAGCAGTACTTC. It translates to CASSFRTGISYEQYF.

Only one count was recorded for this clone. The CDR3 DNA is TGTGCCAGTAGTTGGGCAGGGAACACTGAAGCTTTCTTT. Protein sequence: CASSWAGNTEAFF. The gene calls are TRBV19 and TRBJ1-1; D not certain. Trimming stripped 5 bases from V and 1 base from J, with 8 bases between. The CDR3 is 13 residues long. The germline CDR1 and CDR2 sequences are LNHDA and SQIVND (reference sequence). Using reference TRBV19 and TRBJ1-1 for the parts outside the CDR3, the full variable domain is DGGITQSPKYLFRKEGQNVTLSCEQNLNHDAMYWYRQDPGQGLRLIYYSQIVNDFQKGDIAEGYSVSREKKESFPLTVTSAQKNPTAFYLCASSWAGNTEAFFGQGTRLTVV.

The chain couples TRBV6-5 to TRBJ1-2, with TRBD1 identical over 8 bases. The CDR3 totals 14 residues. The ends lost 7 bases at V and 8 bases at J; junction bases unmatched: 12. The V gene's germline CDR1 is MNHEY and CDR2 SVGAGI. The CDR3 bases are TGTGCCAGCACCGACCCTGGACAGGGAGGAGGCTACACCTTC. Protein: CASTDPGQGGGYTF.

This chain links TRBV15 with TRBJ2-4, with TRBD1 as a possible D gene (6 bases). There are 15 residues in the CDR3. Germline lookup yields CDR1 LNHNV and CDR2 YYDKDF (reference sequence). Trimming pared 4 bases from V and 3 bases from J, leaving 13 bases between. The CDR3 DNA follows: TGTGCCACCAGCATGGGGGCACGTGGCAAAAACATTCAGTACTTC. Translating gives CATSMGARGKNIQYF.